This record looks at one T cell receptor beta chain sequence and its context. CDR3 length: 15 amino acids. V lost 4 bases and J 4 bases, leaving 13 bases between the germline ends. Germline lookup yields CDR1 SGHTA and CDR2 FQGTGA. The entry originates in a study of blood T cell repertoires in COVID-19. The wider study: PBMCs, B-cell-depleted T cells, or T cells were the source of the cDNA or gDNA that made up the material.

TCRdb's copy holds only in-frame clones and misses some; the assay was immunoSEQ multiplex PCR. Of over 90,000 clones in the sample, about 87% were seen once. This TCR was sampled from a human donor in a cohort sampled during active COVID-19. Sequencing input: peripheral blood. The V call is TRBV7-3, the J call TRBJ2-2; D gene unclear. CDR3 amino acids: CASSSRGSSTGELFF. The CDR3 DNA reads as TGTGCCAGCAGCTCTCGCGGTTCGAGCACCGGGGAGCTGTTTTTT.